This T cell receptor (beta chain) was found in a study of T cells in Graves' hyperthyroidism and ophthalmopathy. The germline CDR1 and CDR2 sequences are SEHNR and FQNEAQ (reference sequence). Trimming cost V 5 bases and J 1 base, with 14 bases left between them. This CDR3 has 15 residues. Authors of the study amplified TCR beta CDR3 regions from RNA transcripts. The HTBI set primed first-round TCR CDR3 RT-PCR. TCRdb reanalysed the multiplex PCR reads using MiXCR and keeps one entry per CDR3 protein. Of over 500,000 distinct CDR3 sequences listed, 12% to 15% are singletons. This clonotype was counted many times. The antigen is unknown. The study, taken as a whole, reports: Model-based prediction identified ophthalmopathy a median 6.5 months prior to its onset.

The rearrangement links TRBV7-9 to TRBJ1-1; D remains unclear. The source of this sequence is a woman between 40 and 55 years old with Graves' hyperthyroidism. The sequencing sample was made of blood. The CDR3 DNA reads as TGTGCCAGCAGCCCCGCCGCCCAGCCGAACACTGAAGCTTTCTTT. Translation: CASSPAAQPNTEAFF.